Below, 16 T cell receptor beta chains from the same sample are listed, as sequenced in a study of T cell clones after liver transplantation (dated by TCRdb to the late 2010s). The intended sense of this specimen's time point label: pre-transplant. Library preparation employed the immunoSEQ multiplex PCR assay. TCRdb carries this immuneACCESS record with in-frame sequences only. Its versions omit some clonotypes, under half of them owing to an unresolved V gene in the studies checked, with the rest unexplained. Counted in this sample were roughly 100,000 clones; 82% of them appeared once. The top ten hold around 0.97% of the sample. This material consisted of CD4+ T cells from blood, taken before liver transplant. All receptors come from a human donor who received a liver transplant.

The CDR3 region is CASSREGLNEQFF. The CDR3 DNA sequence: TGTGCCAGCAGTAGGGAGGGGCTCAATGAGCAGTTCTTC. The genes are TRBV6-1 and TRBJ2-1; TRBD2 aligns across 7 bases. This CDR3 contains 13 residues. V shed 5 bases, J shed 6 bases, and the junction held 4 bases outside the gene matches. Germline V gene sequence: CDR1 MNHNS, CDR2 SASEGT.

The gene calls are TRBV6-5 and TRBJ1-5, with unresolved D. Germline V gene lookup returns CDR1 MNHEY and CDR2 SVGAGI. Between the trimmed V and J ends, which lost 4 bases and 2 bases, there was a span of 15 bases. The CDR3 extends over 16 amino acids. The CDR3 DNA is TGTGCCAGCAGTTCGAATCGCCTATCCGGCAATCAGCCCCAGCATTTT. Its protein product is CASSSNRLSGNQPQHF.

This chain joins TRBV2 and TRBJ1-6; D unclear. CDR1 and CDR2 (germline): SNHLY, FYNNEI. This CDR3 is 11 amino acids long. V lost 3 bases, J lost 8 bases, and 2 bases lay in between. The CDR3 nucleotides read TGTGCCAGCAGTGATGATTCACCCCTCCACTTT. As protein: CASSDDSPLHF.

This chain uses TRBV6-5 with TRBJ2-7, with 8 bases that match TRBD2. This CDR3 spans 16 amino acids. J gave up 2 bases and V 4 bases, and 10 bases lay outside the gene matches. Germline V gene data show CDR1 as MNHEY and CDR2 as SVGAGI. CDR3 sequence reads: CASSSSLAGSPYEQYF. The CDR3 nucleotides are TGTGCCAGCAGTTCCAGTCTAGCGGGTTCCCCCTACGAGCAGTACTTC.

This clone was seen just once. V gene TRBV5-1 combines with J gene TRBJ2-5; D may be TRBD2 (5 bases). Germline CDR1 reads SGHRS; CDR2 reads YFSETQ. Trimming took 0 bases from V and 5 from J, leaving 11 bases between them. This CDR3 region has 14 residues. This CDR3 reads CASSLEDGEETQYF. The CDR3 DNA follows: TGCGCCAGCAGCTTGGAAGACGGGGAGGAGACCCAGTACTTC.

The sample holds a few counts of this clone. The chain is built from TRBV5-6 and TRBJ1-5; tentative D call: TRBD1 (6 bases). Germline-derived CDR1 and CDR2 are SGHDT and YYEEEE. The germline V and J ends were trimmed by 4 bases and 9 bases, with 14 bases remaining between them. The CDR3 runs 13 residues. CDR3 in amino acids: CASSLTGSGPQHF. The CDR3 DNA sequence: TGTGCCAGCAGCCTGACAGGTTCAGGGCCCCAGCATTTT.

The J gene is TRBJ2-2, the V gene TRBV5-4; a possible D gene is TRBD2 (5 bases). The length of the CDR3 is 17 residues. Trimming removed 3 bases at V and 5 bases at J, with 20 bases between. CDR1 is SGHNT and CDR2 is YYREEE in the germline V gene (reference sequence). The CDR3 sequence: CASSSPLAGSRTGELFF. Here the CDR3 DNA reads TGTGCCAGCAGCTCCCCCCTGGCTGGGAGTAGGACCGGGGAGCTGTTTTTT.

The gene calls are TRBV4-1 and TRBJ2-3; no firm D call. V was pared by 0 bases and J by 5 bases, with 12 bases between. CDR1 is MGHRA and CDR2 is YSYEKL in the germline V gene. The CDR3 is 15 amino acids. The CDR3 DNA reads TGCGCCAGCAGCCAAGATGGGCTGGCCCGAGATACGCAGTATTTT. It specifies CASSQDGLARDTQYF.

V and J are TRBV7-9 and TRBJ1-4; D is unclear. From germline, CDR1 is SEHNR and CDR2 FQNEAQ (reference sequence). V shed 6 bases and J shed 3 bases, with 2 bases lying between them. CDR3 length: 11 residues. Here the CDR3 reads CASRSNEKLFF. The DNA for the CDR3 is TGTGCCAGCAGGTCTAATGAAAAACTGTTTTTT.

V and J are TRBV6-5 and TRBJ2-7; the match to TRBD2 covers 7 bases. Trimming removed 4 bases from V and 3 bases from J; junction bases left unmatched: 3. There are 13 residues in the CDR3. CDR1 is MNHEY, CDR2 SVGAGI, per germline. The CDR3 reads CASSSGTIYEQYF. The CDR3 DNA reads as TGTGCCAGCAGTTCGGGGACTATCTACGAGCAGTACTTC.

The CDR3 DNA is TGTGCCAGCACCGTCCAGTTTCAGGTCAGCACAGATACGCAGTATTTT. This translates into CASTVQFQVSTDTQYF. The rearrangement joins TRBV5-5 to TRBJ2-3; D not resolved. Germline V lookup: CDR1 SGHKS, CDR2 YYEKEE (reference sequence). Trimming stripped 6 bases from V and 0 bases from J, with 17 bases between. The CDR3 loop spans 16 amino acids.

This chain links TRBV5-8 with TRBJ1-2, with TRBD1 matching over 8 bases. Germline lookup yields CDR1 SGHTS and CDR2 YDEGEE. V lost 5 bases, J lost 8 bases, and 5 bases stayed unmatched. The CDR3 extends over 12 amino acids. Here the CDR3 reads CASRADRDGYTF. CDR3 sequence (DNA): TGTGCCAGCAGAGCGGACAGGGACGGCTACACCTTC.

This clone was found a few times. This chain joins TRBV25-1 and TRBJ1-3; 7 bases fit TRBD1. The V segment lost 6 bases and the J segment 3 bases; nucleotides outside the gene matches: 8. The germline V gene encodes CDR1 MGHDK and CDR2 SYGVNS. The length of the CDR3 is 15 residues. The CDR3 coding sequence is TGTGCCAGCAGGGATACAGGGGTTCTTGGAAACACCATATATTTT. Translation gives CASRDTGVLGNTIYF.

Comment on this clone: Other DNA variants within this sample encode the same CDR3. CDR3 in DNA: TGTGCCAGCAGCTGGGGGCAGACGAACACCGGGGAGCTGTTTTTT. It encodes CASSWGQTNTGELFF. This rearrangement joins TRBV9 to TRBJ2-2; D is perhaps TRBD1 (6 bases). The CDR3 runs 15 residues. V was shortened by 4 bases and J by 0 bases, with 10 bases between the two germline ends. From germline, CDR1 is SGDLS and CDR2 YYNGEE. Full variable domain (rest looked up from reference TRBV9 and TRBJ2-2): DSGVTQTPKHLITATGQRVTLRCSPRSGDLSVYWYQQSLDQGLQFLIQYYNGEERAKGNILERFSAQQFPDLHSELNLSSLELGDSALYFCASSWGQTNTGELFFGEGSRLTVL.

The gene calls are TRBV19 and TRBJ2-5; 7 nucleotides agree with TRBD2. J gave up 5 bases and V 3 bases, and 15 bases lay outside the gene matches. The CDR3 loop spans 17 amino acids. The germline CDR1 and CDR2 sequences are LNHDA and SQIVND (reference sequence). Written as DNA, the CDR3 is TGTGCCAGTAGTATTGGGCGTAGCGGGCCCTCCTGGGAGACCCAGTACTTC. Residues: CASSIGRSGPSWETQYF. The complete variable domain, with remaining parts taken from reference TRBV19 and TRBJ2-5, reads DGGITQSPKYLFRKEGQNVTLSCEQNLNHDAMYWYRQDPGQGLRLIYYSQIVNDFQKGDIAEGYSVSREKKESFPLTVTSAQKNPTAFYLCASSIGRSGPSWETQYFGPGTRLLVL.

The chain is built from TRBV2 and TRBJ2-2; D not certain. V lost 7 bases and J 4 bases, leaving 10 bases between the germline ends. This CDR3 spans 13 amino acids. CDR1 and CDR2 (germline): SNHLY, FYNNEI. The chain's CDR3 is CASNGPVTGELFF. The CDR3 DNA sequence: TGTGCCAGCAACGGACCAGTCACCGGGGAGCTGTTTTTT. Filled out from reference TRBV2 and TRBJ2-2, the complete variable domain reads EPEVTQTPSHQVTQMGQEVILRCVPISNHLYFYWYRQILGQKVEFLVSFYNNEISEKSEIFDDQFSVERPDGSNFTLKIRSTKLEDSAMYFCASNGPVTGELFFGEGSRLTVL.